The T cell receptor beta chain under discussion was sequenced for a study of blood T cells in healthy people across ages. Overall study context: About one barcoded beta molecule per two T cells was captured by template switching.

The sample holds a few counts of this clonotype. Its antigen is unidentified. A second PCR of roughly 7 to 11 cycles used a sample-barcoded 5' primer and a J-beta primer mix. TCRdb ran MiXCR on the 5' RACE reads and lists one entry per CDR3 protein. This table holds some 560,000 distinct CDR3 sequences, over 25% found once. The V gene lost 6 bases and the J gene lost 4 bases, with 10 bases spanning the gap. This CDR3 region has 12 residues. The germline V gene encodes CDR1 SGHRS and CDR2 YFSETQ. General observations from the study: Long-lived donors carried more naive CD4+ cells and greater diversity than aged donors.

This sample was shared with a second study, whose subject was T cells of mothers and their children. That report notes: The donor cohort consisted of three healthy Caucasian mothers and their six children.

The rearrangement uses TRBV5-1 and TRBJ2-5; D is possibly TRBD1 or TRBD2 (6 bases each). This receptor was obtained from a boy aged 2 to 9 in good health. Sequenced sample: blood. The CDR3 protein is CASKQGGETQYF. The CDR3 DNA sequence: TGCGCCAGCAAACAGGGAGGAGAGACCCAGTACTTC.